The entry that follows covers one T cell receptor beta chain sequence. What it recognizes is unknown. These data are taken from a study of Graves' ophthalmopathy and Graves' hyperthyroidism. The study amplified TCR beta CDR3 regions using RNA transcripts. Following a first-round RT-PCR that used HTBI primers, a second-round multiplex PCR was carried out. In TCRdb, the multiplex PCR reads were re-called with MiXCR into one record per CDR3 protein. The sample contains around 1.1 million distinct CDR3 sequences, around a third of which appear only once. Whole-study findings and limits: A 13-signature model separated ophthalmopathy from stable hyperthyroidism, reaching about 90% sensitivity and roughly 84% specificity cross-validated.

Per germline, CDR1 WSHSY and CDR2 SAAADI. V lost 3 bases to trimming and J lost 2 bases, with 8 bases between them. This CDR3 contains 14 residues. J is TRBJ1-3 and V is TRBV10-2; no reliable D call. The receptor was isolated from an adult man with Graves' hyperthyroidism. Sequencing input: peripheral blood or thyroid tissue (not recorded which). CDR3 bases: TGCGCCAGCAGTGACTCCGGGCCTGGAAACACCATATATTTT. It encodes CASSDSGPGNTIYF.